This T cell receptor (beta chain) was captured in a study of cytomegalovirus exposure and HLA in healthy donors. Study-level background: Previous work identified around 120 million unique TCR beta sequences from about 200 million T cells.

Donors showed nominal health when sampled, although they likely had unrecorded immune exposures. The PCR had 60 Vbeta and 13 Jbeta primers. Methods used by the authors: An analysis that came later counted tens of millions of unique TCR beta chains, some 11 million shared. Generated by immunoSEQ multiplex PCR, the TCRdb table keeps only in-frame clones and is missing some. The D gene and trimming were derived from the DNA, and the V and J assignments and clone size from that table. The table includes 100,000 to 150,000 clones, over 70% detected once. The germline CDR1 and CDR2 sequences are MNHEY and SMNVEV (reference sequence). The CDR3 runs 14 residues. Trimming at V came to 2 bases and at J to 10 bases, leaving 5 bases not matched to a gene. This clone was found a few times. Its antigen is unidentified. Study conclusions and caveats: As confirmed in vitro, a few CMV-associated chains were specific for CMV antigens.

This sequence joins TRBV27 and TRBJ2-3; 11 nucleotides align to TRBD2. Sequenced: PBMCs. The receptor was isolated from a woman between 40 and 55 years old in good health and CMV-seronegative. CDR3 nucleotides: TGTGCCAGCAGTTTACTCCAGACTAGCGGGGCGCAGTATTTT. Encoded protein: CASSLLQTSGAQYF.